This T cell receptor (beta chain) was observed in a study of cytomegalovirus exposure and HLA in healthy donors (dated by TCRdb to about 2017). At the level of the whole study: The 500 to 800 repertoires of the first cohort and the 95 to 150 validation repertoires were produced on the same platform, according to a later analysis. A separate validation cohort of 100 to 150 different subjects was used in addition to the approximately 670-subject first cohort. The study aimed to test whether cataloging public T cell receptors could reveal signatures of past pathogen exposure. The study combined high-throughput TCR immunosequencing, statistical association of individual TCRs with disease status, and machine learning to predict cytomegalovirus infection status.

Donors formed part of the validation cohort, which comprised 120 subjects and was distinct from the first cohort of 666 subjects. There are 14 amino acids in the CDR3, from cysteine to phenylalanine inclusive. CDR3 DNA only is kept here, 42 bases in frame from base 1. Ends trimmed: V by 2 bases, J by 6 bases; bases unmatched to a gene: 2. CDR1 and CDR2, looked up from the germline V gene, are SGHAT and FQNNGV. Libraries came from the immunoSEQ multiplex PCR assay. The study's processing was this. A statistical classification framework was built for diagnosing cytomegalovirus status from the catalog of TCR beta chain sequences. TCRdb obtained this table from immuneACCESS and retained in-frame rearrangements with V and J assigned. These tables miss some clones; where compared with another copy, unresolved V genes account for less than half of the shortfall, and the remainder is unexplained. Clonal size and the V and J genes are those of that table, whereas D and trimming came from the DNA. For this sample the table gives around 190,000 clones, of which about three quarters were detected only once. The ten largest clonotypes hold 1.2% of the sample.

Overall study outcomes, separate from this receptor: Most TCR sequences were seen in very few donors, while some public TCRs were found in many individuals. Subsequent analysis determined that TCRs grouped into clusters in the first cohort also showed a tendency toward co-occurrence across the roughly 110 validation repertoires, and approximately 93% of cluster scores exceeded 0. The study listed 150 to 200 TCR beta chains as associated with cytomegalovirus. A later analysis lacked HLA typing for the validation cohort, so it scored co-occurrence in that cohort across all 110 or so repertoires. According to the authors, the approach could potentially be generalized to other disease states and immunological phenotypes. Three of the identified cytomegalovirus-associated TCR beta chains were confirmed in vitro to be specific for cytomegalovirus antigens. Cytomegalovirus status was reported to be diagnosed by the classifier with high specificity and sensitivity in both the original and validation cohorts.

Of note for this clone: Its antigen is currently not known. No per-base quality is available; no much larger clone lies one base away.

Sequencing was done on a sample of PBMCs. The TCR originated in a woman aged 30 to 39 in good health and CMV-seronegative. The chain is assembled from TRBV11-2 and TRBJ2-2, and TRBD2 aligns with 8 junction nucleotides. The CDR3: CASSLRAGAGELFF. At the DNA level, the sequence is TGTGCCAGCAGCTTACGAGCGGGGGCCGGGGAGCTGTTTTTT.